This TCR beta chain was obtained from a study of OX40 agonist ivuxolimab in advanced cancers. In the study overall: Anti-PD-1, anti-PD-L1 or anti-CTLA-4 therapy given earlier was allowed, and about 38% had some. Overall study results and limits: Low normalized T-cell clonal expansion was additionally recorded for some nonresponders. Partial responders treated at 0.1-3.0 mg/kg exhibited clonal expansion among the lowest measured. CD8+ T cells showed, on average, more clonal expansion than CD4+ cells.

The table came from immunoSEQ multiplex PCR; TCRdb's copy has only in-frame clones and leaves some out. The sample contains about 100,000 clones, 90% of which appear only once. Worth noting for this clone: Its specificity is not known.

Trimming removed 6 bases at V and 0 bases at J, with 12 bases between. The CDR3 extends over 15 amino acids. CDR1 is MNHEY and CDR2 is SVGAGI in the germline V gene. This sequence joins TRBV6-5 and TRBJ1-5; D is possibly TRBD1 (5 bases). The specimen comprised CD4+ or CD8+ T cells sorted from blood, sampled in a trial of the OX40 agonist ivuxolimab. The sequence came from an adult with an advanced solid tumor such as melanoma, head and neck, liver or kidney cancer. Here the CDR3 DNA reads TGTGCCAGCAGCGAGGGACTATATAGCAATCAGCCCCAGCATTTT. Translation gives CASSEGLYSNQPQHF.